This record looks at one T cell receptor (beta chain) sequence and its context. Its antigen is still unknown. This sample was included in a study of T cells after posttransplantation cyclophosphamide. Study-wide points: TRB clonality was highly associated with recipient CMV seropositivity and reactivation.

Some clones are missing from TCRdb's copy, which holds only in-frame ones; the method was immunoSEQ multiplex PCR. Among tens of thousands of clones listed, about 82% were seen once. Trimming took 2 bases from V and 3 from J; bases not matched to a gene: 3. CDR3 size: 15 residues. The germline V gene encodes CDR1 SGHVS and CDR2 FQNEAQ. The receptor was isolated from a woman aged 55-75 years with a blood cancer, CMV-positive, and with a related stem cell donor. Sequencing was carried out using PBMCs. This chain connects TRBV7-8 to TRBJ2-3; 9 bases fit TRBD1. The CDR3 sequence: CASSLNRGPTDTQYF. CDR3 in DNA: TGTGCCAGCAGCTTAAACAGGGGGCCGACAGATACGCAGTATTTT.